Listed below are T cell receptor beta chains from one sample, sequenced in a study of cytomegalovirus exposure and HLA in healthy donors. TCRdb keeps only in-frame clones here, not all; method: immunoSEQ multiplex PCR. There are approximately 140,000 clones in the sample; about three quarters occur only once, and roughly 4% lies in the top ten. Sequencing was performed on PBMCs. These receptors were taken from a man aged 18-30 years in good health and CMV-seronegative. The CDR3 runs from the conserved cysteine through the conserved F or W.

j_call: TRBJ1-1
v_call: TRBV5-6
cdr3_aa: CASSSTGEAFF

j_call: TRBJ1-4
v_call: TRBV6-6
cdr3_aa: CASRYYRGEKLFF

j_call: TRBJ2-6
v_call: TRBV25-1
cdr3_aa: CASQGGFGANVLTF

j_call: TRBJ2-3
v_call: TRBV9
cdr3_aa: CASSVLAGGPDTQYF

j_call: TRBJ2-1
v_call: TRBV19
cdr3_aa: CASSGSYNEQFF

j_call: TRBJ1-6
v_call: TRBV9
cdr3_aa: CASSVARANNSPLHF

j_call: TRBJ2-7
v_call: TRBV28
cdr3_aa: CASRGWKRSYEQYF

j_call: TRBJ1-2
v_call: TRBV5-1
cdr3_aa: CASSILDRGLYGYTF

j_call: TRBJ2-1
v_call: TRBV20-1
cdr3_aa: CSASGYNEQFF

j_call: NA
v_call: TRBV27
cdr3_aa: CASSLRGKGSYEQYF

j_call: TRBJ1-5
v_call: TRBV6-1
cdr3_aa: CASSETYQRMNF

j_call: TRBJ1-2
v_call: TRBV18
cdr3_aa: CASSPLSGTGVNYGYTF

j_call: TRBJ2-7
v_call: TRBV7-9
cdr3_aa: CASSPQASYEQYF

j_call: TRBJ2-2
v_call: TRBV5-1
cdr3_aa: CASSFSGSGELFF

j_call: TRBJ1-4
v_call: TRBV28
cdr3_aa: CASRALLGRRINEKLFF

j_call: TRBJ2-7
v_call: TRBV10-3
cdr3_aa: CAISESPTSRGRAGEQYF

j_call: TRBJ2-3
v_call: TRBV7-3
cdr3_aa: CASSLRGGLTHDTQYF

j_call: TRBJ1-2
v_call: TRBV19
cdr3_aa: CASSIWDRPDYGYTF

j_call: TRBJ2-5
v_call: TRBV5-1
cdr3_aa: CVSSSGGRETQYF

j_call: TRBJ2-5
v_call: TRBV11-2
cdr3_aa: CASSPTRGLSQETQYF

j_call: TRBJ1-5
v_call: TRBV15
cdr3_aa: CATSRDTGQYQPQHF

j_call: TRBJ2-5
v_call: TRBV5-1
cdr3_aa: CASSLGLQETQYF

j_call: TRBJ2-7
v_call: TRBV6-1
cdr3_aa: CASSEVRQAYEQYF

j_call: TRBJ2-7
v_call: TRBV5-1
cdr3_aa: CASSSRDTPYEQYF

j_call: TRBJ2-7
v_call: TRBV2
cdr3_aa: CASSGYRGWAYEQYF

j_call: TRBJ1-1
v_call: TRBV19
cdr3_aa: CASRAKSNTEAFF

j_call: TRBJ2-7
v_call: TRBV18
cdr3_aa: CASSPPITGAYEQYF

j_call: TRBJ1-1
v_call: TRBV9
cdr3_aa: CASSVVLSNTEAFF

j_call: TRBJ1-3
v_call: TRBV9
cdr3_aa: CASSPGQGFRNTIYF

j_call: TRBJ1-2
v_call: TRBV7-9
cdr3_aa: CASSLATSVRGYGYTF

j_call: TRBJ2-5
v_call: TRBV9
cdr3_aa: CASSRDRATLETQYF

j_call: TRBJ1-1
v_call: TRBV19
cdr3_aa: CASRYFPNTEAFF

j_call: TRBJ1-1
v_call: TRBV9
cdr3_aa: CASSVDLLSEAFF

j_call: TRBJ2-3
v_call: TRBV6-5
cdr3_aa: CASSRTSGVGTQYF

j_call: TRBJ1-5
v_call: TRBV15
cdr3_aa: CATSRDTGDAQPQHF

j_call: TRBJ1-2
v_call: TRBV30
cdr3_aa: CAWSVTHNYGYTF

j_call: TRBJ2-3
v_call: TRBV5-1
cdr3_aa: CASSVTGASTDTQYF

j_call: TRBJ1-1
v_call: TRBV6-5
cdr3_aa: CASSQGQGFSEAFF

j_call: TRBJ2-2
v_call: TRBV5-8
cdr3_aa: CASSLALLAANTGELFF

j_call: TRBJ2-7
v_call: TRBV7-6
cdr3_aa: CASSLNPGTYEQYF

j_call: TRBJ2-7
v_call: TRBV6-6
cdr3_aa: CASNHYGNSDYEQYF

j_call: TRBJ2-7
v_call: TRBV10-3
cdr3_aa: CAISETGNREQYF

j_call: TRBJ1-2
v_call: TRBV11-2
cdr3_aa: CASSLDRGIGYGYTF

j_call: TRBJ2-2
v_call: TRBV11-2
cdr3_aa: CASSGSNTGELFF

j_call: TRBJ1-5
v_call: TRBV9
cdr3_aa: CARSLRSSNQPQHF

j_call: TRBJ2-1
v_call: TRBV27
cdr3_aa: CASSFSGGQFF

j_call: TRBJ2-3
v_call: TRBV6-1
cdr3_aa: CASSDGQARNTQYF

j_call: TRBJ1-1
v_call: TRBV19
cdr3_aa: CASSKEGQALSSTEAFF

j_call: TRBJ2-1
v_call: TRBV6-4
cdr3_aa: CASSGEGDSSYNEQFF

j_call: TRBJ2-1
v_call: TRBV11-3
cdr3_aa: CASSLVLLAGESYNEQFF

j_call: TRBJ2-7
v_call: TRBV7-2
cdr3_aa: CASSRTGGLYTSGDEQYF

j_call: TRBJ2-7
v_call: TRBV27
cdr3_aa: CASSPWQSPYEQYF

j_call: TRBJ1-1
v_call: TRBV11-2
cdr3_aa: CASSYAWDTLNTEAFF

j_call: TRBJ1-3
v_call: TRBV9
cdr3_aa: CASSVTRGPGNTIYF

j_call: TRBJ1-1
v_call: TRBV27
cdr3_aa: CASSPRQATEAFF

j_call: TRBJ2-7
v_call: TRBV7-8
cdr3_aa: CASSLSGRIPYEQYF

j_call: TRBJ1-4
v_call: TRBV15
cdr3_aa: CATSKPPGTGVTNEKLFF

j_call: TRBJ2-7
v_call: TRBV19
cdr3_aa: CASRTAGGFYEQYF

j_call: TRBJ1-1
v_call: TRBV18
cdr3_aa: CASSPPRSRLKSGTEAFF